A selection of T cell receptor beta chains follows, all from one sample in a study of T cell responses to AZD1222 COVID-19 vaccine. Repertoires were generated with immunoSEQ multiplex PCR, while TCRdb's copy carries only in-frame clones and drops some. Of approximately 100,000 clones listed, roughly nine tenths are singletons. The sequences come from peripheral blood, collected on day 0 of AZD1222 vaccination. These receptor sequences come from an adult in good health. The CDR3 runs from the conserved cysteine through the conserved F or W. The order of the fields is D gene, clone size, J gene, V gene, CDR3 protein, CDR3 DNA. A D gene is named only where the DNA matches it firmly. Size is omitted from some rows. Given values are once, few, many or a class for expanded clones.

.,.,TRBJ1-2,TRBV10-3,CAISEQGKDYGYTF,TGTGCCATCAGTGAGCAGGGAAAAGACTATGGCTACACCTTC
TRBD1,once,TRBJ2-7,TRBV30,CAWIHSGQGDYEQYF,TGTGCCTGGATCCATAGTGGTCAGGGGGACTACGAGCAGTACTTC
.,.,TRBJ1-1,TRBV6-1,CASSEVGSITEAFF,TGTGCCAGCAGTGAAGTAGGGAGTATCACTGAAGCTTTCTTT
.,.,TRBJ2-2,TRBV5-4,CASSGRNADTGELFF,TGTGCCAGCAGCGGACGTAATGCAGACACCGGGGAGCTGTTTTTT
TRBD2,.,TRBJ2-7,TRBV7-2,CASSLSGGNSYEQYF,TGTGCCAGCAGCCTTAGCGGGGGAAACTCCTACGAGCAGTACTTC
TRBD2,.,TRBJ2-5,TRBV28,CASSKSFSGRAGETQYF,TGTGCCAGCAGTAAATCTTTTAGCGGGAGGGCCGGGGAGACCCAGTACTTC
.,few,TRBJ1-3,TRBV3-1/TRBV3-2,CASSQESRSLYF,TGTGCCAGCAGCCAAGAGTCACGTTCCCTATATTTT
TRBD2,.,TRBJ2-7,TRBV10-3,CAISAAGDPRQYF,TGTGCCATCAGTGCGGCGGGGGACCCCAGGCAGTACTTC
TRBD2,.,TRBJ2-1,TRBV10-1,CASSPTSGNSPINEQFF,TGCGCCAGCAGCCCGACTAGCGGGAACTCCCCAATCAATGAGCAGTTCTTC
.,.,TRBJ2-7,TRBV6-2/TRBV6-3,CASSQQYEQYF,TGTGCCAGCAGTCAACAGTACGAGCAGTACTTC
.,.,TRBJ1-6,TRBV12-3/TRBV12-4,CASSLGVGSPLHF,TGTGCCAGCAGTTTAGGGGTCGGTTCACCCCTCCACTTT
.,.,TRBJ1-1,TRBV6-5,CASGEWAEPPGIAFF,TGTGCCAGCGGCGAGTGGGCTGAACCCCCCGGAATTGCTTTCTTT
.,.,TRBJ2-1,TRBV28,CASSLQGGEQFF,TGTGCCAGCAGTTTACAGGGTGGCGAGCAGTTCTTC
TRBD1,.,TRBJ2-2,TRBV2,CASSESGTANTGELFF,TGTGCCAGCAGTGAATCCGGGACAGCAAACACCGGGGAGCTGTTTTTT
.,.,TRBJ2-7,TRBV7-9,CASSTGVTYEQYF,TGTGCCAGCAGCACCGGGGTTACCTACGAGCAGTACTTC
TRBD2,once,TRBJ2-1,TRBV30,CAWSQLAGGRNEQFF,TGTGCCTGGAGTCAACTAGCGGGAGGACGCAATGAGCAGTTCTTC
.,.,TRBJ2-7,TRBV3-1/TRBV3-2,CASSSTVDYEQYF,TGTGCCAGCAGCTCGACCGTAGACTACGAGCAGTACTTC